Presented here are 19 T cell receptor beta chains from one specimen sequenced in a study of cytomegalovirus exposure and HLA in healthy donors. PCR used 60 Vbeta primers and 13 Jbeta primers. The repertoire was sequenced with immunoSEQ multiplex PCR; TCRdb's copy has only in-frame clones and lacks some. The sample has more than 110,000 clones, around a tenth seen once. Sequencing was done on a sample of PBMCs. These TCRs come from a man aged 45-65 years in good health and CMV-seronegative.

This chain joins TRBV5-1 and TRBJ2-7; a weak D match, TRBD2 (6 bases). This CDR3 contains 13 residues. V shed 4 bases and J shed 1 base, with 9 bases lying between them. Germline CDR1 is SGHRS and CDR2 is YFSETQ. CDR3 loop: CASSVTSSYEQYF. DNA of the CDR3: TGCGCCAGCAGCGTGACTAGTTCCTACGAGCAGTACTTC. Looking up the rest from reference TRBV5-1 and TRBJ2-7 gives the full variable domain: KAGVTQTPRYLIKTRGQQVTLSCSPISGHRSVSWYQQTPGQGLQFLFEYFSETQRNKGNFPGRFSGRQFSNSRSEMNVSTLELGDSALYLCASSVTSSYEQYFGPGTRLTVT.

The chain joins TRBV19 to TRBJ1-3; D ambiguous. The V gene's germline CDR1 is LNHDA and CDR2 SQIVND (reference sequence). The length of the CDR3 is 17 residues. The V end was cut by 7 bases, the J end by 0 bases, with 19 bases between. The CDR3 nucleotides are TGTGCCAGTACAGGAAGATATGCAGAGAGCTCTGGAAACACCATATATTTT. Amino acids: CASTGRYAESSGNTIYF.

The gene calls are TRBV6-1 and TRBJ2-7; TRBD1 matches at 10 bases. Per germline, CDR1 MNHNS and CDR2 SASEGT. V lost 6 bases and J lost 6; bases outside the gene matches: 11. There are 15 residues in the CDR3. The CDR3 region has the DNA TGTGCCAGCAGCCTTCGGACAGGGGGGGACCTCGAGCAGTACTTC. Translation gives CASSLRTGGDLEQYF.

The chain uses TRBV6-1 and TRBJ2-7; 8 nucleotides match TRBD1. CDR3 size: 14 residues. Losses at the gene ends were 4 bases for V and 3 bases for J; bases not matched to a gene: 5. Germline V lookup: CDR1 MNHNS, CDR2 SASEGT. In nucleotides, the CDR3 is TGTGCCAGCAGTGTCCAGGGGGCCGGCTACGAGCAGTACTTC. It encodes CASSVQGAGYEQYF.

V gene TRBV4-1 combines with J gene TRBJ2-5; 9 bases match TRBD1. The last part of the DNA fits TRBJ2-7 better; the J call may be wrong. Germline values: CDR1 MGHRA, CDR2 YSYEKL. The CDR3 extends over 14 amino acids. CDR3 bases: TGCGCCAGCAGCCAAGTGGGGACAGGGCGCGAGCAGTACTTC. Its translation is CASSQVGTGREQYF.

The rearrangement links TRBV7-6 to TRBJ1-4; D possibly corresponds to TRBD1 (5 bases). The germline V gene has CDR1 SGHVS and CDR2 FNYEAQ. Trimming pared 3 bases from V and 7 bases from J, leaving 15 bases between. This CDR3 is built from 15 residues. CDR3 loop: CASSFGAGKPEKLFF. The CDR3 bases are TGTGCCAGCAGCTTTGGGGCAGGGAAACCTGAAAAACTGTTTTTT.

This clone came up a few times. The chain has TRBV5-1 and TRBJ1-2; perhaps TRBD1 as D (6 bases). This CDR3 is built from 18 residues. In germline, CDR1 is SGHRS, CDR2 YFSETQ. Trimming left V 2 bases short and J 0 bases short, with 20 bases between. CDR3 bases: TGCGCCAGCAGCTTAACAGCGACAGGCCTGTTAGCTAACTATGGCTACACCTTC. It codes for CASSLTATGLLANYGYTF.

The chain combines TRBV5-1 with TRBJ2-2; 11 bases match TRBD2. Trimming cost V 4 bases and J 4 bases; bases outside gene matches: 9. Germline CDR1 SGHRS, CDR2 YFSETQ. The CDR3 has 17 residues. The CDR3 sequence is CASSGLAGGRSTGELFF. DNA for the CDR3: TGCGCCAGCAGCGGATTAGCGGGAGGGCGGAGCACCGGGGAGCTGTTTTTT.

The sample holds a few counts of this clone. The chain uses TRBV2 and TRBJ2-5; D is perhaps TRBD2 (6 bases). The CDR3 sequence is 14 residues long. Germline V gene lookup returns CDR1 SNHLY and CDR2 FYNNEI. Between the trimmed V and J ends, which lost 8 bases and 1 base, there was a span of 14 bases. The CDR3 DNA sequence: TGTGCCAGCTTTGAGCGGGTGGGCCAAGAGACCCAGTACTTC. Translating it yields CASFERVGQETQYF.

The chain carries TRBV9 and TRBJ2-2, with a weak D call TRBD2 (7 bases). Germline CDR1 and CDR2: SGDLS and YYNGEE. This CDR3 spans 15 amino acids. Trimming cost V 0 bases and J 6 bases, with 12 bases left between them. Written as DNA, the CDR3 is TGTGCCAGCAGCGTAGGCGGGGGCCTGCCCGGGGAGCTGTTTTTT. It specifies CASSVGGGLPGELFF.

CDR3 sequence: CARSGTGRDQPQHF. CDR3 nucleotide sequence: TGTGCCAGGTCCGGGACAGGGAGGGATCAGCCCCAGCATTTT. The chain joins TRBV2 to TRBJ1-5; 9 bases are shared with TRBD1. This CDR3 contains 14 residues. Germline-derived CDR1 and CDR2 are SNHLY and FYNNEI. V shed 9 bases and J 5 bases; nucleotides not matched to a gene: 8.

V gene TRBV5-1 combines with J gene TRBJ2-5; D ambiguous. V was trimmed by 3 bases and J by 5 bases, leaving 11 bases between them. Germline values: CDR1 SGHRS, CDR2 YFSETQ. The CDR3 covers 13 residues. The CDR3 DNA sequence: TGCGCCAGCAGCTCAGAGGCCCGGGAGACCCAGTACTTC. The encoded protein is CASSSEARETQYF.

The rearrangement uses TRBV30 and TRBJ2-7; a weak D match, TRBD1 (5 bases). Trimming cost V 4 bases and J 5 bases, with 18 bases left between them. There are 14 residues in the CDR3. Per the germline V gene, CDR1 is GTSNPN and CDR2 is SVGIG (reference sequence). The CDR3 loop is CAWNGFGHLNEQYF. The CDR3 DNA follows: TGTGCCTGGAACGGATTTGGACATTTAAACGAGCAGTACTTC.

This clone is large (0.1 to 1%) within its sample. The chain recombines TRBV10-3 with TRBJ1-2; 8 bases align to TRBD1. This CDR3 is 17 amino acids long. V was pared by 0 bases and J by 2 bases, with 8 bases of the junction left unmatched. Germline V CDR1 and CDR2: ENHRY, SYGVKD. The CDR3 here is CAISESQGQAYNYGYTF. The CDR3 DNA sequence: TGTGCCATCAGTGAGTCCCAGGGACAGGCCTACAACTATGGCTACACCTTC.

The rearrangement links TRBV5-5 to TRBJ2-7, with TRBD1 as a possible D gene (6 bases). Germline CDR1 and CDR2: SGHKS and YYEKEE (reference sequence). The V end was cut by 4 bases, the J end by 1 base, with 15 bases between. The CDR3 extends over 15 amino acids. The DNA of the CDR3 is TGTGCCAGCAGCCCAATTCCAGGGGAATCCTACGAGCAGTACTTC. Translation gives CASSPIPGESYEQYF.

This clone was seen a handful of times. The chain has TRBV19 and TRBJ1-2; 8 positions agree with TRBD1. This CDR3 is 14 amino acids long. Trimming at V came to 1 base and at J to 8 bases, leaving 6 bases not matched to a gene. Looked up from germline, CDR1 is LNHDA and CDR2 is SQIVND (reference sequence). CDR3 residues: CASSIVVTGDGYTF. CDR3 nucleotide sequence: TGTGCCAGTAGTATAGTAGTGACAGGGGACGGCTACACCTTC. Full variable domain (rest looked up from reference TRBV19 and TRBJ1-2): DGGITQSPKYLFRKEGQNVTLSCEQNLNHDAMYWYRQDPGQGLRLIYYSQIVNDFQKGDIAEGYSVSREKKESFPLTVTSAQKNPTAFYLCASSIVVTGDGYTFGSGTRLTVV.

The J gene is TRBJ2-2, the V gene TRBV2; 9 bases match TRBD1. CDR1 and CDR2 from the germline V gene are SNHLY and FYNNEI. V was clipped by 3 bases and J by 4 bases; unmatched bases: 6. CDR3 length equals 16 residues. The CDR3 loop is CASSDGDRAGTGELFF. The CDR3 DNA reads TGTGCCAGCAGTGATGGGGACAGGGCCGGCACCGGGGAGCTGTTTTTT.

The rearrangement joins TRBV30 to TRBJ2-3, with D possibly being TRBD2 (6 bases). The length of the CDR3 is 14 residues. V lost 7 bases and J 0 bases, leaving 14 bases between the germline ends. Germline lookup yields CDR1 GTSNPN and CDR2 SVGIG (reference sequence). The CDR3 sequence is CAYTGTASTDTQYF. The CDR3 region has the DNA TGTGCCTATACCGGGACTGCTAGCACAGATACGCAGTATTTT.

This clone has a handful of counts. The chain recombines TRBV25-1 with TRBJ1-4, with D hard to call. Trimming pared 0 bases from V and 5 bases from J, leaving 7 bases between. In germline, CDR1 is MGHDK, CDR2 SYGVNS. This CDR3 is 14 amino acids long. The CDR3: CASSEYGENEKLFF. The CDR3 DNA follows: TGTGCCAGCAGTGAATATGGGGAGAATGAAAAACTGTTTTTT.